The sequence of this T cell receptor beta chain was determined in a study of preoperative IRX-2 immunotherapy in early breast cancer. The assay was immunoSEQ multiplex PCR, and TCRdb's table has in-frame clones only and misses some. The table lists under 40,000 clones, nearly 95% of them singletons. The V gene lost 0 bases and the J gene lost 10 bases, with 4 bases spanning the gap. The CDR3 runs 11 residues. Germline V CDR1 and CDR2: MNHEY, SVGAGI. Treatment: preoperative locoregional IRX-2 cytokine immunotherapy. Preoperative locoregional IRX-2 cytokine immunotherapy was tested in the phase Ib source study.

The receptor's source is a human donor with breast cancer. The sample was gathered from a patient treated with IRX-2 immunotherapy. The chain is built from TRBV6-5 and TRBJ2-1; D is undetermined. CDR3 nucleotide sequence: TGTGCCAGCAGTTACTCGGAAGAGCAGTTCTTC. Amino acids: CASSYSEEQFF.